This T cell receptor beta chain was recovered during a study of blood T cells in healthy people across ages. Across the whole study: Per every two T cells, about one barcoded beta molecule was captured by template switching.

This clonotype was recorded at least ten times. Each sample had at least 6 million PBMCs isolated. The CDR3 covers 16 residues. Trimming removed 7 bases at V and 3 bases at J, with 19 bases between. Sample-barcoded 5' priming and a J-beta primer mix drove a second PCR of roughly 7 to 11 cycles. A template-switch adaptor that had 12 random nucleotides put a tag on each cDNA molecule. TCRdb called the 5' RACE reads again in MiXCR, with one record for every CDR3 protein. The sample has 1.5 million to 2 million distinct CDR3 sequences, about 35% seen once. Sequenced input: blood. This TCR was sampled from a woman aged 25-40 years in good health. The chain couples TRBV12-3 or TRBV12-4 to TRBJ2-1; perhaps TRBD2 as D (7 bases). CDR3 amino acids: CASTSGAWGGYNEQFF. The CDR3 nucleotides are TGTGCCAGCACCTCGGGGGCCTGGGGGGGCTACAATGAGCAGTTCTTC.